This TCR beta chain was observed in a study of shared clonotypes between healthy human individuals. Overall study: CD4 naive cells filled three plates per donor, CD4 memory three, CD8 naive two and CD8 memory one.

The repertoire was sequenced with immunoSEQ multiplex PCR; TCRdb's copy has only in-frame clones and lacks some. This table holds over a million clones, roughly 96% found once. The CDR3 has 16 amino acids. The J segment lost 1 base and the V segment lost 4 bases, leaving 6 bases of the junction unmatched. Germline CDR1 and CDR2: LNHDA and SQIVND (reference sequence). The sample taken for sequencing was naive CD4+ T cells sorted from blood. Documented subset: CD45RA+ positively selected. V and J are TRBV19 and TRBJ2-4, with 8 bases aligning to TRBD2. This sequence originates from a man younger than 45 in good health. The CDR3 reads CASSRAGDPAKNIQYF. CDR3 coding DNA: TGTGCCAGTAGTAGAGCGGGAGATCCCGCCAAAAACATTCAGTACTTC.